These 8 T cell receptor beta chains were sequenced from one sample in a study of identical twins. MiXCR was run by TCRdb on the 5' RACE reads, yielding one entry per CDR3 protein. The repertoire holds roughly 290,000 distinct CDR3 sequences, with about 8.1% as singletons. In addition, the sample was reused for a study of yellow fever vaccine responses in identical twins.

Sequencing was carried out using memory (CD45RO+) T cells sorted from blood. These receptors came from a woman aged 18-35 years in good health.

This clonotype occurred many times. V usage is TRBV4-1 and J usage is TRBJ2-1; 7 nucleotides line up with TRBD2. The J segment lost 3 bases and the V segment lost 1 base, leaving 6 bases of the junction unmatched. The CDR3 runs 16 residues. Germline V gene lookup returns CDR1 MGHRA and CDR2 YSYEKL. CDR3 bases: TGCGCCAGCAGCCAAGGCGTGGCGGGAGTCTACAATGAGCAGTTCTTC. It yields the protein CASSQGVAGVYNEQFF.

The chain couples TRBV20-1 to TRBJ1-2; D not resolved. Trimming pared 1 base from V and 3 bases from J, leaving 6 bases between. The CDR3 runs 12 residues. The germline CDR1 and CDR2 sequences are DFQATT and SNEGSKA (reference sequence). DNA for the CDR3: TGCAGTGCTAGAGGCGAGGACTATGGCTACACCTTC. Its translation: CSARGEDYGYTF.

V and J are TRBV9 and TRBJ2-3; D is possibly TRBD1 or TRBD2 (5 bases each). The germline V and J ends were trimmed by 4 bases and 2 bases, with 11 bases remaining between them. The CDR3 extends over 14 amino acids. From germline, CDR1 is SGDLS and CDR2 YYNGEE. The CDR3 DNA reads TGTGCCAGCAGCTCGGGACCGTACACAGATACGCAGTATTTT. Protein: CASSSGPYTDTQYF.

In this sample, this clonotype turned up a few times. The V and J genes are TRBV21-1 and TRBJ2-7; the DNA was not compared with TRBD1, the D call given in the table. TRBV21-1 is annotated as a pseudogene. The CDR3 has 19 amino acids. The CDR3 region has the DNA TGTGCCAGCAGCAAACCGGGAGGGGAGACAGGGGTGTTTAATTACGAGCAGTACTTC. This codes for CASSKPGGETGVFNYEQYF.

Many counts were recorded for this clonotype. The chain combines TRBV10-3 with TRBJ1-1, with a weak D call TRBD1 (6 bases). The length of the CDR3 is 13 residues. Deletions cut 5 bases from V and 1 base from J, with 8 bases between. Germline V gene sequence: CDR1 ENHRY, CDR2 SYGVKD. CDR3: CAISWTENTEAFF. CDR3 coding DNA: TGTGCCATCAGTTGGACAGAGAACACTGAAGCTTTCTTT.

At least ten counts were recorded for this clonotype. CDR3 DNA sequence: TGCGCCAGCAGCTTGGAAGGGTCCACTGAAGCTTTCTTT. Translating it yields CASSLEGSTEAFF. The J gene is TRBJ1-1, the V gene TRBV5-1; D not resolved. This CDR3 comprises 13 residues. Trimming removed 0 bases at V and 4 bases at J, with 7 bases between. The V gene's germline CDR1 is SGHRS and CDR2 YFSETQ.

This clonotype was detected ten times or more. The chain is built from TRBV12-3 or TRBV12-4 and TRBJ2-5, with 8 bases lining up with TRBD1. The CDR3 loop spans 13 amino acids. V was pared by 4 bases and J by 2 bases, with 0 bases of the junction left unmatched. The CDR3 DNA is TGTGCCAGCAGTTGGGACAGGCAAGAGACCCAGTACTTC. It encodes CASSWDRQETQYF.

This clonotype was seen a few times. The CDR3 reads CASSFATRTDTQYF. For the CDR3, the DNA is TGTGCCAGCAGTTTCGCGACCCGCACAGATACGCAGTATTTT. The V call is TRBV2, the J call TRBJ2-3; D is ambiguous. From germline, CDR1 is SNHLY and CDR2 FYNNEI. This CDR3 comprises 14 residues. The ends were cut back, 5 bases at V and 1 base at J, with 10 bases in the middle.